This entry describes one TCR beta chain. Its antigen remains unidentified. This record comes from a study of T-cell reconstitution after alpha-beta-depleted transplantation in children. Study-wide results and caveats: About two months after transplant, alpha-beta T cells reportedly came from several hundred expanded graft clones. Surviving thymic progenitors and recipient T cells were the source of high TCRbeta diversity at day 60 in some patients.

V was pared by 5 bases and J by 12 bases, with 14 bases between. The CDR3 is made up of 12 amino acids. A TCRbeta library incorporating unique molecular identifiers was prepared. A single record per CDR3 protein comes from TCRdb applying MiXCR to the PCR reads. The sample includes around 450,000 distinct CDR3 sequences, roughly 17% of them seen just once. The clonotype was recovered from a boy in the first two years of life who had a stem cell transplant for Wiskott-Aldrich syndrome, so the T cells may come from the graft donor. J is TRBJ2-1 and V is TRBV12-3 or TRBV12-4, with D tentatively TRBD2 (6 bases). The sample in question was PBMCs, mostly from graft donor cells, obtained 360 days after TCRalphabeta/CD19-depleted stem cell transplant. CDR3 sequence reads: CASSPASEVQFF. The CDR3 region has the DNA TGTGCCAGCAGTCCGGCTAGCGAGGTGCAGTTCTTC.